This T cell receptor beta chain comes out of a study of tumor-infiltrating lymphocytes in primary liver carcinoma. For blood RNA, unsorted whole blood served as the source, and germline DNA was extracted too. From roughly 470 ng total RNA, TCR beta cDNA was generated with a primer in the constant region. The TCR beta library was amplified through three nested multiplex PCR rounds in a modified ARM-PCR procedure. TRBV1-TRBV30 forward primers and a C-beta reverse primer were used in the first two PCR rounds, which each ran for around 11 cycles. TCRdb re-called the multiplex PCR reads with MiXCR, one entry per CDR3 protein. Of around 330,000 distinct CDR3 sequences listed, about 50% are singletons. The CDR3 covers 14 residues. Germline V CDR1 and CDR2: SGHVS, FQNEAQ. Between the trimmed V and J ends, which lost 10 bases and 5 bases, there was a span of 17 bases.

What was sequenced was peripheral blood. This chain connects TRBV7-8 to TRBJ2-2; tentatively, D is TRBD2 (6 bases). The sequence derives from a woman aged 30 to 39 with primary liver carcinoma and hepatitis B virus infection. The CDR3 sequence is CATKGSRETGELFF. In nucleotides, the CDR3 is TGTGCCACCAAGGGGTCCCGGGAGACCGGGGAGCTGTTTTTT.